The sequence of this T cell receptor beta chain was determined in a study of early T cells in non-severe SARS-CoV-2 infection. Study information: The chains were unpaired, and the sequenced material was bulk RNA from unsorted whole blood.

General observations from the study: Matches to VDJdb favored anti-spike CD8 responses and missed private and CD4 specificities.

cDNA molecules, individually, were tagged with unique molecular identifiers. TCRdb called the 5' RACE reads again in MiXCR, with one record for every CDR3 protein. The repertoire holds about 80,000 distinct CDR3 sequences, with around 5% as singletons. The CDR3 totals 15 residues. CDR1 and CDR2 from the germline V gene are SGHRS and YFSETQ. V dropped 4 bases and J dropped 0 bases, with 13 bases sitting between them. This clonotype was seen at least ten times. Its antigen is currently unknown. The V and J genes are TRBV5-1 and TRBJ1-2, with D perhaps matching TRBD1 (6 bases). Specimen: whole blood, collected at baseline. The source is an adult who was a healthcare worker with PCR-confirmed SARS-CoV-2 infection or an uninfected control (not recorded which). CDR3 sequence reads: CASSIRTDSNYGYTF. The CDR3 DNA sequence: TGCGCCAGCAGCATCCGGACAGATTCTAACTATGGCTACACCTTC.